Presented here are 19 T cell receptor beta chains from one specimen sequenced in a study of CD8+ T cells in alopecia areata. Treatment given: oral pan-JAK inhibitor, 5-10 mg twice daily. Sequencing used cDNA as its template, made by extracting RNA and reverse transcribing it. Only in-frame clones appear in the TCRdb table, and some are missing; sequencing was by immunoSEQ multiplex PCR. This table holds some 190,000 clones, about 65% found once. The specimen was CD4+ T cells sorted from blood, collected around week 50, from a patient treated with tofacitinib. The receptors were gathered from a human donor with alopecia areata.

The chain's CDR3 is CSVRDRENSPLHF. Here the CDR3 DNA reads TGCAGCGTGCGGGACAGGGAAAATTCACCCCTCCACTTT. This chain connects TRBV29-1 to TRBJ1-6, with 9 nucleotides matching TRBD1. J lost 7 bases, V lost 6 bases, and 4 bases had no gene match. Germline assignment: CDR1 SQVTM and CDR2 ANQGSEA. The CDR3 contains 13 residues.

This chain uses TRBV5-1 with TRBJ2-1; 8 bases map to TRBD2. V dropped 4 bases and J dropped 2; count of bases not matched to a gene: 8. CDR3 length: 16 amino acids. Germline V gene lookup returns CDR1 SGHRS and CDR2 YFSETQ. CDR3 residues: CASSPAAGAAYNEQFF. The CDR3 region has the DNA TGCGCCAGCAGCCCGGCAGCGGGGGCAGCCTACAATGAGCAGTTCTTC.

V usage is TRBV13 and J usage is TRBJ1-1, with 8 bases identical to TRBD1. CDR1 is PRHDT, CDR2 FYEKMQ, per germline (reference sequence). This CDR3 contains 15 residues. J was trimmed by 3 bases and V by 5 bases; bases with no gene match: 8. The CDR3 bases are TGTGCCAGCAGCCCCCGTTTGGGACAGGACACTGAAGCTTTCTTT. This codes for CASSPRLGQDTEAFF. Full variable domain (outside the CDR3, taken from reference TRBV13 and TRBJ1-1): AAGVIQSPRHLIKEKRETATLKCYPIPRHDTVYWYQQGPGQDPQFLISFYEKMQSDKGSIPDRFSAQQFSDYHSELNMSSLELGDSALYFCASSPRLGQDTEAFFGQGTRLTVV.

The genes are TRBV7-6 and TRBJ2-7; D may be TRBD2 (5 bases). The CDR3 extends over 13 amino acids. CDR1 SGHVS and CDR2 FNYEAQ come from the germline V gene. Trimming pared 3 bases from V and 1 base from J, leaving 7 bases between. The CDR3 region is CASSLDSSYEQYF. CDR3 nucleotides: TGTGCCAGCAGCTTGGACTCTTCCTACGAGCAGTACTTC.

The chain has TRBV6-1 and TRBJ2-7, with TRBD1 matching over 7 bases. CDR1 is MNHNS and CDR2 is SASEGT in the germline V gene. With V trimmed by 5 bases and J by 5 bases, 6 bases remained unmatched. The CDR3 has 13 amino acids. In DNA, the CDR3 is TGTGCCAGCAGTCCTGGACAGGTTCACGAGCAGTACTTC. Protein product: CASSPGQVHEQYF.

V usage is TRBV9 and J usage is TRBJ2-5; possibly TRBD2 for D (6 bases). CDR1 and CDR2 (germline): SGDLS, YYNGEE. The CDR3 covers 15 residues. V shed 1 base and J shed 4 bases, with 14 bases lying between them. The CDR3 reads CASSVSPQGGETQYF. The CDR3 DNA follows: TGTGCCAGCAGCGTATCCCCTCAGGGAGGAGAGACCCAGTACTTC.

This rearrangement joins TRBV29-1 to TRBJ1-4, with D possibly being TRBD1 (5 bases). The CDR3 has 12 residues. The germline CDR1 and CDR2 sequences are SQVTM and ANQGSEA. V was trimmed by 4 bases and J by 8 bases, leaving 11 bases between them. CDR3 sequence (DNA): TGCAGCGTTGTTGGGACGGGGGAAAAACTGTTTTTT. It translates to CSVVGTGEKLFF.

The chain couples TRBV2 to TRBJ1-2; 9 bases line up with TRBD1. V shed 5 bases, J shed 7 bases, and the junction held 14 bases outside the gene matches. The CDR3 extends over 16 amino acids. Per the germline V gene, CDR1 is SNHLY and CDR2 is FYNNEI. The CDR3 DNA is TGTGCCAGCAGTCTCTTAACAATGGGACAGGGAGGTGGCTACACCTTC. Its translation: CASSLLTMGQGGGYTF.

This chain uses TRBV30 with TRBJ2-7; 8 bases fit TRBD1. The germline V gene encodes CDR1 GTSNPN and CDR2 SVGIG (reference sequence). This CDR3 region has 11 residues. The CDR3 reads CAWSAAGGLHV. The CDR3 DNA is TGTGCCTGGAGTGCAGCAGGGGGCCTTCACGTC.

The rearrangement uses TRBV20-1 and TRBJ2-3, with D perhaps given as TRBD1 or TRBD2 (5 bases each). The CDR3 spans 11 residues. CDR1 DFQATT and CDR2 SNEGSKA come from the germline V gene (reference sequence). The CDR3 coding sequence is TGCAGCGAGGGGAGTGGAGATACGCAGTATTTT. It encodes CSEGSGDTQYF.

This chain joins TRBV5-1 and TRBJ2-5; D perhaps matches TRBD2 (5 bases). With 4 bases removed from V and 2 bases from J, the gap between germline ends came to 6 bases. This CDR3 has 12 residues. Germline V lookup: CDR1 SGHRS, CDR2 YFSETQ. CDR3 in amino acids: CASSRGQETQYF. The CDR3 nucleotides are TGCGCCAGCAGCCGAGGGCAAGAGACCCAGTACTTC.

The gene calls are TRBV5-1 and TRBJ2-1; D unclear. The CDR3 totals 15 residues. Trimming pared 0 bases from V and 2 bases from J, leaving 9 bases between. CDR1 is SGHRS, CDR2 YFSETQ, per germline. The CDR3 DNA follows: TGCGCCAGCAGCTTGGATAGGGATACCTACAATGAGCAGTTCTTC. It yields the protein CASSLDRDTYNEQFF.

The rearrangement uses TRBV7-6 and TRBJ1-1; D is ambiguous. Trimming pared 5 bases from V and 1 base from J, leaving 11 bases between. The CDR3 sequence is 14 residues long. Germline V lookup: CDR1 SGHVS, CDR2 FNYEAQ. DNA for the CDR3: TGTGCCAGCAGCCAAAAGGACCCGAACACTGAAGCTTTCTTT. This sequence encodes CASSQKDPNTEAFF.

This clone occurred a few times. The chain is built from TRBV19 and TRBJ1-1; 7 bases are shared with TRBD1. This CDR3 is 13 amino acids long. J lost 4 bases, V lost 3 bases, and 2 bases had no gene match. Germline assignment: CDR1 LNHDA and CDR2 SQIVND (reference sequence). CDR3 coding DNA: TGTGCCAGTAGTATTCCAGGGGGCACTGAAGCTTTCTTT. Translating it yields CASSIPGGTEAFF.

For this clone: Distinct nucleotide sequences in the sample also encode this CDR3. The chain joins TRBV20-1 to TRBJ2-7, with D tentatively TRBD1 (5 bases). V lost 6 bases to trimming and J lost 6 bases, with 12 bases between them. Germline lookup yields CDR1 DFQATT and CDR2 SNEGSKA (reference sequence). The CDR3 is 11 residues long. For the CDR3, the DNA is TGCAGTGCAACCCAGGGTAGCGAGCAGTACTTC. Translation gives CSATQGSEQYF.

The chain uses TRBV5-1 and TRBJ1-2, with D unresolved. Trimming cost V 4 bases and J 2 bases, with 12 bases left between them. Germline V gene sequence: CDR1 SGHRS, CDR2 YFSETQ. This CDR3 contains 14 residues. CDR3 loop: CASSQGLGNYGYTF. The CDR3 DNA sequence: TGCGCCAGCAGCCAAGGACTGGGGAACTATGGCTACACCTTC.

The chain links TRBV30 to TRBJ2-3; D is possibly TRBD1 (6 bases). CDR3 length equals 12 residues. Germline-derived CDR1 and CDR2 are GTSNPN and SVGIG (reference sequence). The V gene lost 8 bases and the J gene lost 2 bases, with 11 bases spanning the gap. The CDR3 is CARQDLTDTQYF. The CDR3 DNA sequence: TGTGCCAGACAGGACCTCACAGATACGCAGTATTTT.

The J gene is TRBJ2-1, the V gene TRBV30; D is unclear. This CDR3 is 12 amino acids long. Germline CDR1 GTSNPN, CDR2 SVGIG (reference sequence). Trimming removed 0 bases at V and 3 bases at J, with 3 bases between. CDR3 DNA: TGTGCCTGGAGTGTACTCTACAATGAGCAGTTCTTC. This sequence encodes CAWSVLYNEQFF.

This clone was recorded a few times. The chain has TRBV5-1 and TRBJ2-5; D may be TRBD2 (5 bases). Germline CDR1 is SGHRS and CDR2 is YFSETQ. Trimming took off 2 bases at V and 1 base at J, with 9 bases between the two ends. The CDR3 runs 14 residues. The DNA for the CDR3 is TGCGCCAGCAGCTTCCTGGACTTCCAAGAGACCCAGTACTTC. Protein product: CASSFLDFQETQYF.